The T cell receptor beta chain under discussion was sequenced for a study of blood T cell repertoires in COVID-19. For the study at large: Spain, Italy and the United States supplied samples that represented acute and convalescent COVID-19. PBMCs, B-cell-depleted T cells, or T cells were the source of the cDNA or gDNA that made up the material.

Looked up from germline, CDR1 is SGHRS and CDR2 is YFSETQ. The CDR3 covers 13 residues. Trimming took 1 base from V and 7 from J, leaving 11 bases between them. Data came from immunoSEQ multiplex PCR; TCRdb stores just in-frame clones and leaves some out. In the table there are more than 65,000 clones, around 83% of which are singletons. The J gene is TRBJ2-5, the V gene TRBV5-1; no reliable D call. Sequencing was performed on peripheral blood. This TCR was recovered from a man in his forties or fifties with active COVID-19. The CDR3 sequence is CASSLTQEGTQYF. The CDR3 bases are TGCGCCAGCAGCTTGACCCAGGAAGGGACCCAGTACTTC.